This record concerns one TCR beta chain sequence. Its antigen is not identified. The source of the sample is a study of T cell responses to AZD1222 COVID-19 vaccine. Study as a whole: Doses given second, at about 4 or about 12 weeks, were pooled.

Overall study findings and caveats: Females made up more of the donors, who were largely white British, and clonal diversity may have come out too low.

Libraries were prepared by immunoSEQ multiplex PCR; TCRdb keeps only in-frame clonotypes and omits some of them. The sample records about 170,000 clones, 80% to 95% being singletons. From germline, CDR1 is MNHEY and CDR2 SVGAGI. CDR3 length: 15 amino acids. Trimming cost V 0 bases and J 4 bases; bases outside gene matches: 4. The clonotype originates from an adult in good health. The specimen was peripheral blood, collected on day 0 of AZD1222 vaccination. The J gene is TRBJ2-3, the V gene TRBV6-5; TRBD2 matches at 7 bases. As DNA, the CDR3 is TGTGCCAGCAGTTACTCAGGGACTAAGGCAGATACGCAGTATTTT. Protein: CASSYSGTKADTQYF.